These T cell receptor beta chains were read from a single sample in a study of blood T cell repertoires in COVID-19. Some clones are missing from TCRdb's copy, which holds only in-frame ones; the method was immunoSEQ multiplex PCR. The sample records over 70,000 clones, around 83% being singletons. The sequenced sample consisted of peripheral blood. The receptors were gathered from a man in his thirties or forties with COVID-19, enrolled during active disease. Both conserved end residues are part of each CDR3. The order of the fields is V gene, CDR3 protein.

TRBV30 CAWSVQGLGNEQFF
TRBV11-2 CASSLETGGRTGELFF
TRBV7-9 CASSPGGRGTPGANVLTF
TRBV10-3 CAISYNRDIPYNEQFF
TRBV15 CATSRTREVVGQETQYF
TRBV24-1 CATSDRENQPQHF
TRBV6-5 CASTDGGKIQYF
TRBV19 CASSDRHYEQYF
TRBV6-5 CASSPGTSFGEQYF
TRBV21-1 CASSKDGGGAGNQPQHF
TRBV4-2 CASSQATGDGYTF
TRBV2 CASERRLATDTQYF
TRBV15 CATSRGTDYKNIQYF
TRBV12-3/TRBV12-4 CAGSLDRGRGYTF